This T cell receptor beta chain was identified during a study of T cell responses to AZD1222 COVID-19 vaccine. Study-wide results and caveats: Donors were largely white British and mainly female; clonal diversity was possibly underestimated.

The CDR3 consists of 14 residues. Germline V gene lookup returns CDR1 MDHEN and CDR2 SYDVKM. With 3 bases clipped from V and 4 bases from J, the junction kept 4 bases outside the gene matches. Repertoires were generated with immunoSEQ multiplex PCR, while TCRdb's copy carries only in-frame clones and drops some. The sample records some 110,000 clones, roughly nine tenths being singletons. This clone was counted a single time. Its antigen remains unknown. The chain combines TRBV28 with TRBJ2-7, with 9 bases lining up with TRBD1. The source of this sequence is an adult who received the MenACWY meningococcal vaccine as a control. This specimen consisted of peripheral blood, obtained 28 days after the second dose of the MenACWY control vaccine. CDR3: CASSLDRGGYEQYF. The CDR3 coding sequence is TGTGCCAGCAGTTTGGACAGGGGAGGGTACGAGCAGTACTTC.